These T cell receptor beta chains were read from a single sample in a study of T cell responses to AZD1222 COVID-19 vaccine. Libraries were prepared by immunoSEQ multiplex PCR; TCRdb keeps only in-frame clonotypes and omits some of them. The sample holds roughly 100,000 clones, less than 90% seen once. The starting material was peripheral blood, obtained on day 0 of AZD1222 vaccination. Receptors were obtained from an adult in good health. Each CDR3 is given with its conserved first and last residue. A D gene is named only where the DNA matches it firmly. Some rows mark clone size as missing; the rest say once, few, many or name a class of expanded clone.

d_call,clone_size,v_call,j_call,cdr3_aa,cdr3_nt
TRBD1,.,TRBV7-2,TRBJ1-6,CASSLTGGAGSPLHF,TGTGCCAGCAGCTTAACAGGGGGCGCGGGTTCACCCCTCCACTTT
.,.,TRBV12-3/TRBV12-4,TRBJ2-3,CASSLGNTQYF,TGTGCCAGCAGTTTAGGAAATACGCAGTATTTT
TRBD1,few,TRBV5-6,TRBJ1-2,CASSRIDRVYGYTF,TGTGCCAGCAGCAGGATAGACAGGGTTTACGGCTACACCTTC
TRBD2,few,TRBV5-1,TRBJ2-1,CASSSLAGGMNEQFF,TGCGCCAGCAGCTCACTAGCGGGGGGGATGAATGAGCAGTTCTTC
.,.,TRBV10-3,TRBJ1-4,CAISVGLEEKLFF,TGTGCCATCAGTGTAGGACTAGAGGAAAAACTGTTTTTT
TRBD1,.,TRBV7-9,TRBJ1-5,CASSRPGQGNQPQHF,TGTGCCAGCAGCCGACCGGGACAGGGGAATCAGCCCCAGCATTTT
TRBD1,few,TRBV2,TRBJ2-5,CASSRQGPGTQYF,TGTGCCAGCAGCCGACAGGGCCCGGGGACCCAGTACTTC
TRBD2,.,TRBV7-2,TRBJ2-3,CASSTFSGGITDTQYF,TGTGCCAGCAGCACCTTTAGCGGGGGCATCACAGATACGCAGTATTTT
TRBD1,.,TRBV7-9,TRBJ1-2,CASSLGGTGVRAYGYTF,TGTGCCAGCAGCTTAGGTGGGACAGGGGTACGGGCTTATGGCTACACCTTC
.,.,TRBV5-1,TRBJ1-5,CASSQGPLKHF,TGCGCCAGCAGCCAGGGGCCGCTGAAACATTTT
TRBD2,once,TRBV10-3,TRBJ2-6,CAISGGFAGANVLTF,TGTGCCATCAGCGGGGGGTTTGCCGGGGCCAACGTCCTGACTTTC
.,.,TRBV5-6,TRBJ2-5,CASSSDRVGTQYF,TGTGCCAGCAGCTCCGACCGGGTGGGGACCCAGTACTTC